Shown below are 11 T cell receptor beta chains from a single sample sequenced in a study of cytomegalovirus exposure and HLA in healthy donors. Using immunoSEQ multiplex PCR, the repertoire was profiled, and TCRdb retains in-frame clones only, with some absent. This sample has about 110,000 clones, with about 85% found just once. The sample taken for sequencing was PBMCs. The source is a woman younger than 30 in good health and CMV-seronegative.

The rearrangement joins TRBV2 to TRBJ2-3, with 8 nucleotides matching TRBD2. This CDR3 is 16 amino acids long. Trimming cost V 2 bases and J 4 bases; bases outside gene matches: 8. From germline, CDR1 is SNHLY and CDR2 FYNNEI. Written as DNA, the CDR3 is TGTGCCAGCAGTGAAAGATGGCGGGGGGCCGCAGATACGCAGTATTTT. Protein sequence: CASSERWRGAADTQYF.

The CDR3 nucleotides read TGTGCCAGCAGTCGCAAAACCGGGGAGGTCTCCTACGAGCAGTACTTC. Translated: CASSRKTGEVSYEQYF. The chain is built from TRBV6-6 and TRBJ2-7, with D perhaps matching TRBD2 (6 bases). Germline loops: CDR1 MNHNY, CDR2 SVGAGI (reference sequence). This CDR3 has 16 amino acids. Trimming shortened V by 5 bases and J by 0 bases, and 17 bases separated the two germline ends.

J is TRBJ2-2 and V is TRBV9; no definite D call. This CDR3 comprises 14 residues. CDR1 and CDR2 (germline): SGDLS, YYNGEE. Deletions cut 0 bases from V and 1 base from J, with 4 bases between. The CDR3 DNA sequence: TGTGCCAGCAGCGTAGGGAGGAACACCGGGGAGCTGTTTTTT. As protein: CASSVGRNTGELFF.

This chain uses TRBV2 with TRBJ2-7; possibly TRBD1 for D (7 bases). V was clipped by 6 bases and J by 0 bases, with 18 bases between them. The CDR3 sequence is 16 residues long. CDR1 is SNHLY, CDR2 FYNNEI, per germline. DNA for the CDR3: TGTGCCAGCAGGGCCGCGGGACAGAGGAGCTCCTACGAGCAGTACTTC. Encoded protein: CASRAAGQRSSYEQYF.

V and J are TRBV28 and TRBJ2-5, with 8 nucleotides matching TRBD1. Unmatched junction bases numbered 8, after V lost 6 bases and J lost 2 bases. Germline CDR1 MDHEN, CDR2 SYDVKM. This CDR3 contains 15 residues. Here the CDR3 reads CASSKLGTGQETQYF. DNA of the CDR3: TGTGCCAGCAGCAAACTGGGGACAGGACAAGAGACCCAGTACTTC.

The chain is built from TRBV15 and TRBJ2-3, with 9 bases lining up with TRBD1. With V trimmed by 0 bases and J by 6 bases, 13 bases remained unmatched. Per germline, CDR1 LNHNV and CDR2 YYDKDF (reference sequence). This CDR3 spans 18 amino acids. This CDR3 reads CATSRDLSGQGGRDTQYF. The CDR3, as DNA: TGTGCCACCAGCAGAGATCTATCGGGACAGGGAGGGAGGGATACGCAGTATTTT. The full variable domain, completed using reference TRBV15 and TRBJ2-3, is DAMVIQNPRYQVTQFGKPVTLSCSQTLNHNVMYWYQQKSSQAPKLLFHYYDKDFNNEADTPDNFQSRRPNTSFCFLDIRSPGLGDTAMYLCATSRDLSGQGGRDTQYFGPGTRLTVL.

The V and J genes are TRBV12-5 and TRBJ2-7; the D gene is possibly TRBD1 (5 bases). V was pared by 7 bases and J by 3 bases, with 13 bases between. In germline, CDR1 is LGHNT, CDR2 FRNRAP. The CDR3 totals 13 residues. CDR3 DNA: TGTGCTAGTGCCCTAGACAGCTACTACGAGCAGTACTTC. It yields the protein CASALDSYYEQYF.

The V call is TRBV5-4, the J call TRBJ1-6; D is undetermined. The CDR3 runs to 13 residues. Germline CDR1 reads SGHNT; CDR2 reads YYREEE (reference sequence). The germline V and J ends were trimmed by 1 base and 7 bases, with 6 bases remaining between them. The CDR3 bases are TGTGCCAGCAGCTTGTTTCGGAATTCACCCCTCCACTTT. It specifies CASSLFRNSPLHF.

The chain couples TRBV30 to TRBJ1-5; the match to TRBD1 covers 7 bases. The CDR3 sequence is 15 residues long. J lost 2 bases, V lost 2 bases, and 6 bases had no gene match. CDR1 and CDR2 from the germline V gene are GTSNPN and SVGIG (reference sequence). CDR3 coding DNA: TGTGCCTGGAGTCGACAGGGAGGAGGCAATCAGCCCCAGCATTTT. As protein: CAWSRQGGGNQPQHF.

V and J are TRBV4-1 and TRBJ1-3, with D unclear. The V gene's germline CDR1 is MGHRA and CDR2 YSYEKL. The CDR3 length is 15 residues. Trimming stripped 4 bases from V and 4 bases from J, with 14 bases between. The CDR3 DNA follows: TGCGCCAGCAGCCCCTTGGGAGCTCCCGGAAACACCATATATTTT. The encoded protein is CASSPLGAPGNTIYF.

The V and J genes are TRBV6-1 and TRBJ1-2, with 9 bases matching TRBD1. Germline-derived CDR1 and CDR2 are MNHNS and SASEGT. V was pared by 3 bases and J by 5 bases, with 7 bases of the junction left unmatched. The CDR3 covers 15 residues. The CDR3 spells CASSDRSTGGYGYTF. In DNA form, the CDR3 reads TGTGCCAGCAGTGACCGATCGACAGGGGGTTATGGCTACACCTTC.